This TCR beta chain originates from a study of shared clonotypes between healthy human individuals. Terminally differentiated effector memory CD45RA+ cells were excluded from the naive CD8 cells, which were CD45RO-negative and positively selected for CCR7. Each replicate PCR on the sorted subsets used 150 to 200 ng DNA (approximately 33,000 T cell genomes). Produced via immunoSEQ multiplex PCR; TCRdb's table is partial and in-frame only. The profile shows around 1,900,000 clones, roughly 93% of them singletons. The CDR3 sequence is 16 residues long. Germline CDR1 is MDHEN and CDR2 is SYDVKM. V lost 5 bases, J lost 4 bases, and 13 bases stayed unmatched.

The sequence was obtained from a man aged 18 to 29 in good health. Some clones in this sample may be carry-over from other donors' samples. The chain joins TRBV28 to TRBJ1-1; TRBD1 agrees at 7 bases. The sample taken for sequencing was naive CD8+ T cells from PBMCs. The CDR3 bases are TGTGCCAGCAGTCCCCCGACAGGGTATCGGTTCACTGAAGCTTTCTTT. Residues: CASSPPTGYRFTEAFF.